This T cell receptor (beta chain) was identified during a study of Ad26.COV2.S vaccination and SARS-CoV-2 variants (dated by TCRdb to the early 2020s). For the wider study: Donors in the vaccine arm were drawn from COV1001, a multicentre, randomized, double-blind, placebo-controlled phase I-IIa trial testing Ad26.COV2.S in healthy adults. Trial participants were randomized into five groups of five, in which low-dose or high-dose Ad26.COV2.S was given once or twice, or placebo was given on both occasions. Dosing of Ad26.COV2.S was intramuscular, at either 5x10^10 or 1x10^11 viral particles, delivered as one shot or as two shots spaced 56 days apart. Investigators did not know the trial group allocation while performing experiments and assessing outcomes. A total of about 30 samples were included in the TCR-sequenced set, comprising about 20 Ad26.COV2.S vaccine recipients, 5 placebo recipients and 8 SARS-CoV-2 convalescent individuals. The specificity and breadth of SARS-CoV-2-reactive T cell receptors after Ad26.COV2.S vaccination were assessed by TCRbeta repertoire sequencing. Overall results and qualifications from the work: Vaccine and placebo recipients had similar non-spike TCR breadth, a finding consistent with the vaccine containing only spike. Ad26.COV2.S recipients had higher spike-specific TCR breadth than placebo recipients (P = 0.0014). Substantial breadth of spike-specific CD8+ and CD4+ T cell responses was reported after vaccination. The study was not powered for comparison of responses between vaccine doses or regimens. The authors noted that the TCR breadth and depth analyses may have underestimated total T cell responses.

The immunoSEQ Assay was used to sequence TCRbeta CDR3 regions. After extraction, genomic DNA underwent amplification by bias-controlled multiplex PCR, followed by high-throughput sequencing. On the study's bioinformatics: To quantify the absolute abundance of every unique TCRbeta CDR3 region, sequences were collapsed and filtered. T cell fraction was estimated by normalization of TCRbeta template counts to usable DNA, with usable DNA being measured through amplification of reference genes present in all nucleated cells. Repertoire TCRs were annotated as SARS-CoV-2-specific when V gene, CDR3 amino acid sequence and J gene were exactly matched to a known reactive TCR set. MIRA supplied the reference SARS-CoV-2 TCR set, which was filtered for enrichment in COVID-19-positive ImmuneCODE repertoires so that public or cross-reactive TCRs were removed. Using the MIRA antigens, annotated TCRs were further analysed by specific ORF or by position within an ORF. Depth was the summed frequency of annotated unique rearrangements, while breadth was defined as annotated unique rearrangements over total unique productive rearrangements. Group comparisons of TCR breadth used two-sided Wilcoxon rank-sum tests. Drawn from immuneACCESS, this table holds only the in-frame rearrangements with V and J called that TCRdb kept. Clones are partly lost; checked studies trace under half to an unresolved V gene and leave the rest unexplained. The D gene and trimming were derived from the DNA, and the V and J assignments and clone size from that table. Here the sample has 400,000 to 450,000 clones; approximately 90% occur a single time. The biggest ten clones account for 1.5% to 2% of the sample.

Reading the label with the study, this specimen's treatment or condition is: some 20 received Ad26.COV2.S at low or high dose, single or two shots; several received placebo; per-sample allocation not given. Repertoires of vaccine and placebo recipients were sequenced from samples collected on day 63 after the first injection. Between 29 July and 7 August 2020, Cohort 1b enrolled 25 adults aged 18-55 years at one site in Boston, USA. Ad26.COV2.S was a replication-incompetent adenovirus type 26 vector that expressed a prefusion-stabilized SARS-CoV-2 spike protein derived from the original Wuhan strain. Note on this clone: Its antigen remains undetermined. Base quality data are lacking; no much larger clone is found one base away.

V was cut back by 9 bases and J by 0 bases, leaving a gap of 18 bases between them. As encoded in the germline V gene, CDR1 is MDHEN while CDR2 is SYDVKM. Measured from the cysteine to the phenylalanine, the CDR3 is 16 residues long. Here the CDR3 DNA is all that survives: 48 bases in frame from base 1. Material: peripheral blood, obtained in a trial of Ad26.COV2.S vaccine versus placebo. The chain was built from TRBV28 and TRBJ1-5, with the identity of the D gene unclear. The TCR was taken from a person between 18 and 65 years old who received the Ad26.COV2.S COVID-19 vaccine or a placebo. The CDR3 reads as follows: CASGIRIGTSNQPQHF. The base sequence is TGTGCCAGTGGTATCCGGATTGGTACTAGCAATCAGCCCCAGCATTTT.